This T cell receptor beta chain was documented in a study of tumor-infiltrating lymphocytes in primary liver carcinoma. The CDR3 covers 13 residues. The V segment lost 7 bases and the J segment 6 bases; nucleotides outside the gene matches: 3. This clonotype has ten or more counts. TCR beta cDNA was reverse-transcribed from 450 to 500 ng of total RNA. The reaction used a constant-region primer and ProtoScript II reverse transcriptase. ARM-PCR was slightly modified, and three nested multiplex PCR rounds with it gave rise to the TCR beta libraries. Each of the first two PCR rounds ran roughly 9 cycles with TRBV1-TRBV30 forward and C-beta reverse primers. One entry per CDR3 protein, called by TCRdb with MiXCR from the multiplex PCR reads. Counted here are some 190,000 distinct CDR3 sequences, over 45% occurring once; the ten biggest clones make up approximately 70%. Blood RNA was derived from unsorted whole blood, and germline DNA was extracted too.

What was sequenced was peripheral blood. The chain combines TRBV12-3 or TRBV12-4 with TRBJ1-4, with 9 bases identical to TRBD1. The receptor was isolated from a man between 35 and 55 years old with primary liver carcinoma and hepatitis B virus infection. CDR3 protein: CASKQGAHEKLFF. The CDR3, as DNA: TGTGCCAGCAAACAGGGGGCGCATGAAAAACTGTTTTTT.